Ten or more counts support the clone carrying this TCR beta chain. Its antigen is unknown. The CDR3 is 15 amino acids. Per the germline V gene, CDR1 is DFQATT and CDR2 is SNEGSKA (reference sequence). V lost 0 bases to trimming and J lost 6 bases; unmatched junction nucleotides: 10. This sample was included in a study of T-cell reconstitution after alpha-beta-depleted transplantation in children. The study, taken as a whole, reports: The study traced high day-60 TCRbeta diversity in some patients to surviving recipient T cells and thymic progenitors. Among T cells one year after transplant, newly produced cells accounted for most counts and diversity. Expanded graft clones, several hundred of them, were reportedly the source of alpha-beta T cells about two months after transplant.

For TCRbeta, the library was prepared with unique molecular identifiers. TCRdb reprocessed the PCR reads with MiXCR, giving one entry per CDR3 protein. Of approximately 200,000 distinct CDR3 sequences in the sample, roughly 6.3% were seen once. The source of this sequence is a girl under three years old with combined immunodeficiency, due to receive a stem cell transplant. The genes are TRBV20-1 and TRBJ2-7; 8 nucleotides line up with TRBD2. Source: PBMCs, taken before TCRalphabeta/CD19-depleted stem cell transplant. The CDR3 nucleotides are TGCAGTGCTAGAGACGTTCTGGGACTAGAAGGCGAGCAGTACTTC. Encoded protein: CSARDVLGLEGEQYF.